This T cell receptor (beta chain) is from a study of T cells after yellow fever vaccination. Making TCR cDNA involved 5'RACE template switching, which added UMIs and a universal primer site. MiXCR was run by TCRdb on the 5' RACE reads, yielding one entry per CDR3 protein. The sample shows some 300,000 distinct CDR3 sequences, 8.1% of them seen only once. The CDR3 has 17 residues. The germline V gene has CDR1 ENHRY and CDR2 SYGVKD. The ends lost 0 bases at V and 4 bases at J; junction bases unmatched: 8. V gene TRBV10-3 combines with J gene TRBJ2-3; 9 bases are shared with TRBD2. The TCR was taken from a man in his late teens or twenties who received the YFV17D yellow fever vaccine. The material was PBMCs, obtained about 49 days after the first yellow fever vaccination. CDR3 nucleotides: TGTGCCATCAGTGAGTCGAGCCGCGGGGGGGCGGCAGATACGCAGTATTTT. Amino acid sequence: CAISESSRGGAADTQYF.